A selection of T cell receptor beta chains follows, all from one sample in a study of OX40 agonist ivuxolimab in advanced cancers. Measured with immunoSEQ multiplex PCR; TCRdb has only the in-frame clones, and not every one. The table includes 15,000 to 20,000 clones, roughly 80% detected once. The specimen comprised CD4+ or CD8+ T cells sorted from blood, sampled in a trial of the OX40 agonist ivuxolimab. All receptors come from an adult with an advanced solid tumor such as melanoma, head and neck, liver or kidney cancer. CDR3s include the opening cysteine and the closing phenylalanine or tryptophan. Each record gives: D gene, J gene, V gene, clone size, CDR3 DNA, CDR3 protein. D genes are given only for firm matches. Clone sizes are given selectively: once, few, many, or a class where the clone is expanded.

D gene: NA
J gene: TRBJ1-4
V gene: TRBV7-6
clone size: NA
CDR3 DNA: TGTGCCAGCAGCTTTGACAGAGGCGAGCGAAAACTGTTTTTT
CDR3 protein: CASSFDRGERKLFF

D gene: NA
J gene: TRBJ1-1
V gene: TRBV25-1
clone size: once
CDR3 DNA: TGTGCCAGCAGGGACACAGGCATGAACACTGAAGCTTTCTTT
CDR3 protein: CASRDTGMNTEAFF

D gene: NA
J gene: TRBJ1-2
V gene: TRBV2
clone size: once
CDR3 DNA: TGCGCCAGCCCCGGGACGGTAAACTATGGCTACACCTTC
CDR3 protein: CASPGTVNYGYTF

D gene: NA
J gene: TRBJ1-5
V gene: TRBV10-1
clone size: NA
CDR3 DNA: TGCGCCAGCTCCTCTAGCCTTAATCAGCCCCAGCATTTT
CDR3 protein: CASSSSLNQPQHF

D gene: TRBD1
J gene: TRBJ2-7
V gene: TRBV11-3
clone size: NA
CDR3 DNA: TGTGCCAGCAGCTTGGGGACAGGTGTATCCTACGAGCAGTACTTC
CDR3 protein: CASSLGTGVSYEQYF

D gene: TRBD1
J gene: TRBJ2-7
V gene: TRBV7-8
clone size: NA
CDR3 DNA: TGTGCCAGCAGCCAGGACAGGTTCTCCTACGAGCAGTACTTC
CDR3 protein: CASSQDRFSYEQYF

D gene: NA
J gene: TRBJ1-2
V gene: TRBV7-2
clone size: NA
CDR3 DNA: TGTGCCAGCAGCTACCGGACTTCGGGCTACACCTTC
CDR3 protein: CASSYRTSGYTF

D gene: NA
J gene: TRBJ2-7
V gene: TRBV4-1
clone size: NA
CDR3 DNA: TGCGCCAGCAGCCAACGGGCAACGCCCTTTTGGGAGCAGTACTTC
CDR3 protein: CASSQRATPFWEQYF

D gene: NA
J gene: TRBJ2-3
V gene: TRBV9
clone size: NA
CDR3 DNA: TGTGCCAGCAGCGTAGAGGATAGCACAGATACGCAGTATTTT
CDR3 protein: CASSVEDSTDTQYF

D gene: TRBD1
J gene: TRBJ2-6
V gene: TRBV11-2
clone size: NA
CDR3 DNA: TGTGCCAGCAGCCAGACAGGGACCGGGGCCAACGTCCTGACTTTC
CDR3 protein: CASSQTGTGANVLTF

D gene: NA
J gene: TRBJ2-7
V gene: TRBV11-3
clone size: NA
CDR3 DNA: TGTGCCAGCAGCTTAGCGCCGGGGACCACCTACGAGCAGTACTTC
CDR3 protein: CASSLAPGTTYEQYF

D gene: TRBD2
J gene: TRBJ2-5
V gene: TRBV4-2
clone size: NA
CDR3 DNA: TGTGCCAGCAGCCACCTAGCGGGGGGGCAAGAGACCCAGTACTTC
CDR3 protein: CASSHLAGGQETQYF

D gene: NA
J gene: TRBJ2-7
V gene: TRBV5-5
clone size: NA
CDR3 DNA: TGTGCCAGCAGCCCCGGCGCGGGACCCTACGAGCAGTACTTC
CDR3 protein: CASSPGAGPYEQYF

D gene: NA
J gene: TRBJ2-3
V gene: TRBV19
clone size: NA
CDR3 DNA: TGTGCCAGTAGTATGAAGGCTAGCCGCACAGATACGCAGTATTTT
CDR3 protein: CASSMKASRTDTQYF

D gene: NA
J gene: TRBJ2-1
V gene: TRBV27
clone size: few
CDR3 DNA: TGTGCCAGCGCCCAGGCCCACAATGAGCAGTTCTTC
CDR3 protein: CASAQAHNEQFF

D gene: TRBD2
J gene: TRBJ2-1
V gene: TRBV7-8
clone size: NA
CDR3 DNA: TGTGCCAGCAGCCTCCAACTAAGCGGGGGGGAGAATGAGCAGTTCTTC
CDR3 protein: CASSLQLSGGENEQFF

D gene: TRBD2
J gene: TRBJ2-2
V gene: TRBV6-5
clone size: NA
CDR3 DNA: TGTGCCAGCAGTTACGGGGGGGTTTACGCCGGGGAGCTGTTTTTT
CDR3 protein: CASSYGGVYAGELFF

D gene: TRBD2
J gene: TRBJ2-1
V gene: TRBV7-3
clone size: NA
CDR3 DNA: TGTGCCAGCAGCTTCGGGGGGGCCAATGAGCAGTTCTTC
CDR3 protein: CASSFGGANEQFF

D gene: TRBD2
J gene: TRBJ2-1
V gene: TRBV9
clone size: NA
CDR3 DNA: TGTGCCAGCAGCGCGGGTAGCGGGGATGAGCAGTTCTTC
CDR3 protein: CASSAGSGDEQFF

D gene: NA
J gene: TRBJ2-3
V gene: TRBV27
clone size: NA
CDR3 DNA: TGTGCCAGCAGACGTCAAGGGTACACAGATACGCAGTATTTT
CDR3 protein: CASRRQGYTDTQYF

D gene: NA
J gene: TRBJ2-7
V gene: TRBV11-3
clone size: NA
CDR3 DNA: TGTGCCAGCAGCGATCCGGGACTTACCCCCCACGAGCAGTACTTC
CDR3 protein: CASSDPGLTPHEQYF

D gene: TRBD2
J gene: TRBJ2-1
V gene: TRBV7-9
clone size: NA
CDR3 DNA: TGTGCCAGCAGCTTAAGTCCGGGACTAGCGGGGGGTTACAATGAGCAGTTCTTC
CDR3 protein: CASSLSPGLAGGYNEQFF

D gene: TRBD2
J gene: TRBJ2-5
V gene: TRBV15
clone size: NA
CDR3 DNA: TGTGCCACCAGCAGAGCGGGAGGAGAGACCCAGTACTTC
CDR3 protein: CATSRAGGETQYF

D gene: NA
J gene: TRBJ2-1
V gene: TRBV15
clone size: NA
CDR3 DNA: TGTGCCACCAGCGGGGGGGCCGGCTACAATGAGCAGTTCTTC
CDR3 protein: CATSGGAGYNEQFF

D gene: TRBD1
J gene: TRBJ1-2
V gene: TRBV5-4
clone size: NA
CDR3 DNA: TGTGCCAGCAGGGACAGGGGATCTGGCTATGGCTACACCTTC
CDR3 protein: CASRDRGSGYGYTF

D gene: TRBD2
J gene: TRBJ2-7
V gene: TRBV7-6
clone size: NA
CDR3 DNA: TGTGCCAGCAGCCCAGAGGTAGCGGGATTCTACGAGCAGTACTTC
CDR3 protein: CASSPEVAGFYEQYF

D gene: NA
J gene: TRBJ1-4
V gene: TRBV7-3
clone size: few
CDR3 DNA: TGTGCCAGCAGCTTCCTGCGGGAGGATGAAAAACTGTTTTTT
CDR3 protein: CASSFLREDEKLFF

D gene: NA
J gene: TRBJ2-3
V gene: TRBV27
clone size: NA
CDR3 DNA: TGTGCCAGCAGTTTCTGGGGGAGCGCAGATACGCAGTATTTT
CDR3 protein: CASSFWGSADTQYF

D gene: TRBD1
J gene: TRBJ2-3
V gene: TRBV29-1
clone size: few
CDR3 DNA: TGCAGCGACTTAATCGGGACAGGCGGCACAGATACGCAGTATTTT
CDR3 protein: CSDLIGTGGTDTQYF

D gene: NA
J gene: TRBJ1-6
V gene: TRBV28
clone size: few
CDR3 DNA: TGTGCCAGCAGTTTAGGACCGGCCCATAATTCACCCCTCCACTTT
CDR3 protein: CASSLGPAHNSPLHF

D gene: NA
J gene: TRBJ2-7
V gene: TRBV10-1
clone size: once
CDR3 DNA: TGCGCCAGCATGAACAGCTCCTACGAGCAGTACTTC
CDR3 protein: CASMNSSYEQYF

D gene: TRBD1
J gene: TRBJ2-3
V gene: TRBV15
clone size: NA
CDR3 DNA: TGTGCCACCGAAGCGGACAGGGGGCTCACAGATACGCAGTATTTT
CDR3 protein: CATEADRGLTDTQYF

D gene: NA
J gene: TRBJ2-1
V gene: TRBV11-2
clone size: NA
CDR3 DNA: TGTGCCAGCAGCTTTGGGGGTATCTACAATGAGCAGTTCTTC
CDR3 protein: CASSFGGIYNEQFF

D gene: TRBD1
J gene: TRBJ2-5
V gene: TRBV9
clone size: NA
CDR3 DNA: TGTGCCAGCAGCAAAGGGACAGGGGAAGAGACCCAGTACTTC
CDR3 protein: CASSKGTGEETQYF

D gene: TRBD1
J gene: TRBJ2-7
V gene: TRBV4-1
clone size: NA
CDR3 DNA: TGCGCCAGCAGCCAGCAAGGGGGGACAGGGGCAACCTACGAGCAGTACTTC
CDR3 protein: CASSQQGGTGATYEQYF

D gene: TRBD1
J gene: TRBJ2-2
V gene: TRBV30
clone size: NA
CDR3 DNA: TGTGCCTGGAAACCTGACAGGGCCCTCACCGGGGAGCTGTTTTTT
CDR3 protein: CAWKPDRALTGELFF

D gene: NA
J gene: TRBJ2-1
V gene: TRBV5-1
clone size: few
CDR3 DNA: TGCGCCAGCAGTCGGGCGACCGGGACTCACTCCTACAATGAGCAGTTCTTC
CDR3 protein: CASSRATGTHSYNEQFF

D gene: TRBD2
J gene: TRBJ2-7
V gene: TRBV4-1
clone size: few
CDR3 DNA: TGCGCCAGCAAGCCAGGGCTAGCGGACTACGAGCAGTACTTC
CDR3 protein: CASKPGLADYEQYF

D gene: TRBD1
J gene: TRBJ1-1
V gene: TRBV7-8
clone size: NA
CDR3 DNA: TGTGCCAGCAGCCTGGGACAGGGAGACGCTTTCTTT
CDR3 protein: CASSLGQGDAFF

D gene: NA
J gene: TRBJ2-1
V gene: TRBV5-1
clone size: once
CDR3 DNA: TGCGCCAGCAGCGAAGTGTATTGGGATGAGCAGTTCTTC
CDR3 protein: CASSEVYWDEQFF

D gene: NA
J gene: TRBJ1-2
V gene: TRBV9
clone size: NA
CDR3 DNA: TGTGCCAGCAGCGTAACCTGGGGGGGTTCTAGGGATGGCTACACCTTC
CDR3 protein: CASSVTWGGSRDGYTF

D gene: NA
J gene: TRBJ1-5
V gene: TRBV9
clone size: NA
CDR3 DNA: TGTGCCAGCAGCGTAGATCAGGGGTTTCAGCCCCAGCATTTT
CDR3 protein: CASSVDQGFQPQHF

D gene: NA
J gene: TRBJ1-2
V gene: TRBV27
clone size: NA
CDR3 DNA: TGTGCCAGCAGTTCCGATCTGGATGGCTACACCTTC
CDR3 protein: CASSSDLDGYTF

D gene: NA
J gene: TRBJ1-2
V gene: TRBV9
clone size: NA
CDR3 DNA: TGTGCCAGCAGCGTAGCGACCGAAAACTATGGCTACACCTTC
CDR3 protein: CASSVATENYGYTF

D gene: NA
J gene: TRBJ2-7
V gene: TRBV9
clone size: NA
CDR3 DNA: TGTGCCAGCAGCGTAGAAAGCGGTGCCCCCTGGGAGCAGTACTTC
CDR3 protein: CASSVESGAPWEQYF

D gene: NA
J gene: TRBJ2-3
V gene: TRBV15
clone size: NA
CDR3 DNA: TGTGCCACCATGTTAGGGGGAGGTAGAACAGATACGCAGTATTTT
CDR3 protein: CATMLGGGRTDTQYF